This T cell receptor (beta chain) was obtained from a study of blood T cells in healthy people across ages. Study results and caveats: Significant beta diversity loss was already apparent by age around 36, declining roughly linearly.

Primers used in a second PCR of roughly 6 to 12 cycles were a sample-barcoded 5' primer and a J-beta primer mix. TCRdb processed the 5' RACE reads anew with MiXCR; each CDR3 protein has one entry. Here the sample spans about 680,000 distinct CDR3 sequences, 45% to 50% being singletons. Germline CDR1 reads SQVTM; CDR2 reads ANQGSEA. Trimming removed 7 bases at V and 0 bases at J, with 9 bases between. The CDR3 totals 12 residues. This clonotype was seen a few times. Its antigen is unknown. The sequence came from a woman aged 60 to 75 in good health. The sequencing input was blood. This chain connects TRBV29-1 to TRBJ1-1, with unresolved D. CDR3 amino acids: CSGSGMNTEAFF. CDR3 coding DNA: TGCAGCGGCAGTGGGATGAACACTGAAGCTTTCTTT.